This TCR beta chain originates from a study of identical twins. Only a few counts were recorded for this clonotype. CDR3 length: 15 amino acids. Trimming at V came to 3 bases and at J to 4 bases, leaving 6 bases not matched to a gene. The germline gives CDR1 GTSNPN, CDR2 SVGIG (reference sequence). Using its own MiXCR run on the 5' RACE reads, TCRdb lists one record per CDR3 protein. The sample lists 500,000 or so distinct CDR3 sequences, roughly an eighth occurring once. This sample also appeared in a second study, on yellow fever vaccine responses in identical twins.

This receptor was identified in a woman between 18 and 30 years old in good health. Sequenced input: CD4+ T cells sorted from blood. The chain joins TRBV30 to TRBJ2-3, with 11 positions matching TRBD2. CDR3 DNA sequence: TGTGCCTGGAGCCTAGCGGGAGGACCCTCAGATACGCAGTATTTT. It specifies CAWSLAGGPSDTQYF.